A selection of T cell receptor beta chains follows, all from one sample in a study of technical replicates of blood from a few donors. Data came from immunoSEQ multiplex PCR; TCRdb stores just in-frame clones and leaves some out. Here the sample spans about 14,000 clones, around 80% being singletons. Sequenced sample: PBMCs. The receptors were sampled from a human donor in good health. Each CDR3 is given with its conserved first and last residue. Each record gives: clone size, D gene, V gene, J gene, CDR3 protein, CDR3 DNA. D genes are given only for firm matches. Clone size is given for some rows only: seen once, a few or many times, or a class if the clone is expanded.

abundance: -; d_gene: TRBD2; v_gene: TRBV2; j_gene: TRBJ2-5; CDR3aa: CASSWGREGGETQYF; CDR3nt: TGTGCCAGCAGTTGGGGGCGGGAGGGCGGAGAGACCCAGTACTTC
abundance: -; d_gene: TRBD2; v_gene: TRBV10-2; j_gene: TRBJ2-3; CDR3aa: CASRLAATDTQYF; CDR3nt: TGCGCCAGCAGGCTAGCGGCAACAGATACGCAGTATTTT
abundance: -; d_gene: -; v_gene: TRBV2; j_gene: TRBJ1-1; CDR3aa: CASSEAVTGGLAFF; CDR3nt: TGTGCCAGCAGTGAAGCGGTAACCGGCGGCTTAGCTTTCTTT
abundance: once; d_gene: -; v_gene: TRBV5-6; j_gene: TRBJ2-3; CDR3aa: CASSLGMLGGDTQYF; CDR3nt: TGTGCCAGCAGCTTGGGGATGCTAGGAGGAGATACGCAGTATTTT
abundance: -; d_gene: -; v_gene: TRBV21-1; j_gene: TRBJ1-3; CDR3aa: CATLRQCGNTIYF; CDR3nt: TGTGCCACTCTACGACAGTGCGGAAACACCATATATTTT
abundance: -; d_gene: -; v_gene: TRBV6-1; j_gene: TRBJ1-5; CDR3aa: CASSEGGRVDQPQHF; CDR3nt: TGTGCCAGCAGTGAAGGAGGGAGAGTTGATCAGCCCCAGCATTTT
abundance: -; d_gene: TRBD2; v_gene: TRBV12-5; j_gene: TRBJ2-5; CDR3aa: CASGLGVGPGGGQETQYF; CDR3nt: TGTGCTAGTGGTTTGGGTGTGGGGCCGGGAGGGGGGCAAGAGACCCAGTACTTC
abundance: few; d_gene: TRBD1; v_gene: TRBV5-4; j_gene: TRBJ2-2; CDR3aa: CASGEGPGQGGSGELFF; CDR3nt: TGTGCCAGCGGCGAAGGGCCAGGACAGGGAGGCTCCGGGGAGCTGTTTTTT
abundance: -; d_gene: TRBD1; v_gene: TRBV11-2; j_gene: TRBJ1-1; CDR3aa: CASSWGQGNTEAFF; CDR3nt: TGTGCCAGCAGCTGGGGACAGGGGAACACTGAAGCTTTCTTT
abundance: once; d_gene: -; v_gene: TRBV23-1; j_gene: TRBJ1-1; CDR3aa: CATSKRNTEAFF; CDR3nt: TGCGCCACCTCCAAGAGGAACACTGAAGCTTTCTTT
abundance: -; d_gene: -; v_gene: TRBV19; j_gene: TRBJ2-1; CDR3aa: CASKANPGNEQFF; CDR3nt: TGTGCCAGTAAAGCTAATCCGGGCAATGAGCAGTTCTTC
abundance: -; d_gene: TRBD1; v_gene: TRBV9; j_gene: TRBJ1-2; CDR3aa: CASSDPPGQGRGYGYTF; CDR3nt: TGTGCCAGCAGCGACCCCCCGGGACAGGGGCGCGGCTATGGCTACACCTTC
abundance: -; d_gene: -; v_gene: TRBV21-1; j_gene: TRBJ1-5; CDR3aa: CASSKLAWPQHF; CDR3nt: TGTGCCAGCAGCAAACTGGCATGGCCCCAGCATTTT
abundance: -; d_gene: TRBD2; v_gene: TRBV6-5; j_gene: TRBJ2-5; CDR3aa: CASSHYLSGTYETQYF; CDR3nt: TGTGCCAGCAGTCACTACCTTAGCGGGACCTACGAGACCCAGTACTTC
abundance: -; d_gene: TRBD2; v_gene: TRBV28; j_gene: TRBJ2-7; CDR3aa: CASCNPGLEYEQYF; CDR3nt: TGTGCCAGCTGTAACCCGGGACTAGAGTACGAGCAGTACTTC
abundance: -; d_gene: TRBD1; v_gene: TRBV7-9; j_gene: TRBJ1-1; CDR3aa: CAGRQGPEAFF; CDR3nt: TGTGCCGGAAGACAGGGCCCTGAAGCTTTCTTT
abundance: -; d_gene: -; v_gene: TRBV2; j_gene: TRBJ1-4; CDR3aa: CASSDQAATNEKLFF; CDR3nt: TGTGCCAGCAGTGACCAGGCCGCAACTAATGAAAAACTGTTTTTT
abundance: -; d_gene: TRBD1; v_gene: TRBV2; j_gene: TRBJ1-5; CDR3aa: CASSETGGSNQPQHF; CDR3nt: TGTGCCAGCAGTGAAACAGGGGGTAGCAATCAGCCCCAGCATTTT
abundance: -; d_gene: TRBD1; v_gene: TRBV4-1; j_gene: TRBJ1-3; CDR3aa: CASSKDPFSGTGPFSGNTIYF; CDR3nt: TGCGCCAGCAGCAAAGACCCCTTTTCCGGGACAGGGCCATTCTCTGGAAACACCATATATTTT
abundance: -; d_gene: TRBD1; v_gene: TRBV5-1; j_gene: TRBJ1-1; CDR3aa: CASSPGQGGTEAFF; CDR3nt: TGCGCCAGCAGCCCAGGACAGGGAGGCACTGAAGCTTTCTTT
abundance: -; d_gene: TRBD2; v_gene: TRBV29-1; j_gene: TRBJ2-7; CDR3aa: CSVSRGSAVYEQYF; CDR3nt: TGCAGCGTTTCCCGCGGGAGCGCAGTCTACGAGCAGTACTTC
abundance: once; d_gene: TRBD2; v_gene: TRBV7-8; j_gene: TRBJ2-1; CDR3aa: CASSLELAANNEQFF; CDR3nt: TGTGCCAGCAGCTTAGAACTAGCGGCGAACAATGAGCAGTTCTTC
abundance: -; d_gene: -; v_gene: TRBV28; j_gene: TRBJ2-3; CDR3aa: CASVEGQYADTQYF; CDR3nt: TGTGCCAGCGTCGAGGGCCAATACGCAGATACGCAGTATTTT
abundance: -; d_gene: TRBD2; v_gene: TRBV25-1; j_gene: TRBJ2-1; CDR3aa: CASSEVSGADNEQFF; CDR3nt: TGTGCCAGCAGTGAAGTCAGCGGGGCGGACAATGAGCAGTTCTTC
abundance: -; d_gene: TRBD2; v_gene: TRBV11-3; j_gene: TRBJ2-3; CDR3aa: CASSLGWGGLQYF; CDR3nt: TGTGCCAGCAGCTTAGGTTGGGGGGGTCTGCAGTATTTT
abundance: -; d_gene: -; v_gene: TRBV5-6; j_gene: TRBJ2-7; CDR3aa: CASSSRRVEQYF; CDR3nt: TGTGCCAGCAGCTCCAGGAGGGTCGAGCAGTACTTC
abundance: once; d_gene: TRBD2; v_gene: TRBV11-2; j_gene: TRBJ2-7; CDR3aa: CASSLNWGGRGYEQYF; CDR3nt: TGTGCCAGCAGCTTGAATTGGGGCGGGAGGGGATACGAGCAGTACTTC
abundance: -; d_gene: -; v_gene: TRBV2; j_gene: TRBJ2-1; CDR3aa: CASMRDADNEQFF; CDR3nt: TGTGCCAGCATGCGGGACGCTGACAATGAGCAGTTCTTC
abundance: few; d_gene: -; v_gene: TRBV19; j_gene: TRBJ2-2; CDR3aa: CASSLGLPEGELFF; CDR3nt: TGTGCCAGTAGTTTAGGACTGCCCGAGGGGGAGCTGTTTTTT
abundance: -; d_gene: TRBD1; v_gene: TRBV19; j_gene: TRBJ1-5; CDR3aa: CASRDRGNQPQHF; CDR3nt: TGTGCCAGTAGGGACAGGGGGAATCAGCCCCAGCATTTT
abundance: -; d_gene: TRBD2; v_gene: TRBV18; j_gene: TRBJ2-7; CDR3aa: CASSNGRFYEQYF; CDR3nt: TGTGCCAGCTCAAACGGGAGGTTTTACGAGCAGTACTTC
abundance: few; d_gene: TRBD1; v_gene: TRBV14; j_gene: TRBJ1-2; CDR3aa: CASSRTGGGYGYTF; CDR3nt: TGTGCCAGCAGCCGGACAGGGGGCGGCTATGGCTACACCTTC
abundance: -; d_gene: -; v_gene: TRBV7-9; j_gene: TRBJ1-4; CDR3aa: CASSRDRTNEKLFF; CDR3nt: TGTGCCAGCAGCCGTGACAGGACTAATGAAAAACTGTTTTTT
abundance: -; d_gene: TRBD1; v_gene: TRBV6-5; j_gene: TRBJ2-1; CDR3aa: CASSPLTGLNEQFF; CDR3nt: TGTGCCAGCAGTCCGTTGACAGGGCTCAATGAGCAGTTCTTC
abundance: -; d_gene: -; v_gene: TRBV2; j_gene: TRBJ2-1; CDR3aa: CASKEGQGNNEQFF; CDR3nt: TGTGCCAGCAAGGAGGGTCAGGGTAACAATGAGCAGTTCTTC
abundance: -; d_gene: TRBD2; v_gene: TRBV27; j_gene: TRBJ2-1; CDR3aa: CASSSRTSANEQFF; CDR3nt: TGTGCCAGCAGTTCCAGGACTAGCGCTAATGAGCAGTTCTTC
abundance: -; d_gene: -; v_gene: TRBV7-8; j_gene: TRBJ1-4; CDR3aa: CASSLVSGKYNEKLFF; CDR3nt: TGTGCCAGCAGCTTAGTCTCCGGGAAATATAATGAAAAACTGTTTTTT
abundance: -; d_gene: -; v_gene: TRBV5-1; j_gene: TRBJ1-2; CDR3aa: CASSLQTSFGYTF; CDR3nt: TGCGCCAGCAGCCTCCAAACATCCTTTGGCTACACCTTC
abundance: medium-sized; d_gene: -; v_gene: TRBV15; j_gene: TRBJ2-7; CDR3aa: CATSRERYPYGMGYEQYF; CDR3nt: TGTGCCACCAGCAGAGAAAGATACCCCTACGGGATGGGCTACGAGCAGTACTTC
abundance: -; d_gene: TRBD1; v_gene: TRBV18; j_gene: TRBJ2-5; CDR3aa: CASSRDRTGTQYF; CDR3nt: TGTGCCAGCTCACGGGACAGGACAGGGACCCAGTACTTC
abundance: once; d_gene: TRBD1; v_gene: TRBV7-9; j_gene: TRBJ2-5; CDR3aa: CASSTGQGAETQYF; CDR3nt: TGTGCCAGCAGCACCGGACAGGGGGCAGAGACCCAGTACTTC
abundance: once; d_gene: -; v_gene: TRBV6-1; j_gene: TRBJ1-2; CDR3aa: CASTLLGQNYYGYTF; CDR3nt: TGTGCCAGCACCCTCCTTGGACAGAATTACTATGGCTACACCTTC
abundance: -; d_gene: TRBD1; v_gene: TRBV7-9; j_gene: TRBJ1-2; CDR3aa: CASSQQAGTGSYGYTF; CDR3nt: TGTGCCAGCAGTCAACAGGCCGGGACAGGCAGCTATGGCTACACCTTC
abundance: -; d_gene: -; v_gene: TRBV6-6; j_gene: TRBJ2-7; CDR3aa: CASSSDSFLAEQYF; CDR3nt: TGTGCCAGCAGTTCAGACTCTTTCCTCGCCGAGCAGTACTTC
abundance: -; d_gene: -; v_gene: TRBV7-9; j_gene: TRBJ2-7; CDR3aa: CASSLAGRSAEQYF; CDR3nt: TGTGCCAGCAGCTTGGCAGGGAGGTCGGCCGAGCAGTACTTC
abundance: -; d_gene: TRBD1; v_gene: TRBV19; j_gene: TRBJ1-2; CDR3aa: CASTNRDRALYGYTF; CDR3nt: TGTGCCAGTACAAACCGGGACAGGGCCCTCTATGGCTACACCTTC
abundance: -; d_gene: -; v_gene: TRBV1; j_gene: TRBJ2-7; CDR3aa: CTSRPTPGLAGVEQYF; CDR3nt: TGCACCAGCAGACCCACCCCGGGACTAGCGGGAGTGGAGCAGTACTTC
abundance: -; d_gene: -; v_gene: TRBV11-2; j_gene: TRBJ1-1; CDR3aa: CASSLGYSKTEAFF; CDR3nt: TGTGCCAGCAGCTTAGGATACTCGAAGACTGAAGCTTTCTTT
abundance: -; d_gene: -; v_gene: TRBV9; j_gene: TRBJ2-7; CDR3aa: CASSPVGGREGEQYF; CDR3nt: TGTGCCAGCAGCCCCGTGGGCGGGCGGGAAGGCGAGCAGTACTTC
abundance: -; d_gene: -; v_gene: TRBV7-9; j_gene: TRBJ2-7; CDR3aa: CASSDRSTGRSYEQYF; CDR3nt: TGTGCCAGCAGCGATCGCTCGACAGGGAGGTCCTACGAGCAGTACTTC
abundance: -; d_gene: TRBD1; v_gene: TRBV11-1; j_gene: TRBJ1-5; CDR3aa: CASFLTGSNQPQHF; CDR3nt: TGTGCCAGCTTCTTGACAGGGAGCAATCAGCCCCAGCATTTT
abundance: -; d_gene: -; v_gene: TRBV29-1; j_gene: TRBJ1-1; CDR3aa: CSVEEGHWNTEAFF; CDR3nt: TGCAGCGTTGAAGAGGGACACTGGAACACTGAAGCTTTCTTT
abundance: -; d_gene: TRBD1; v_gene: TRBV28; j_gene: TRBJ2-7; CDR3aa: CASSRTGTPHEQYF; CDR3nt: TGTGCCAGCAGCAGGACAGGAACCCCCCACGAGCAGTACTTC